The 21 T cell receptor beta chains presented below share a single source sample, sequenced in a study of T cell changes during pregnancy in multiple sclerosis. Only in-frame clones appear in the TCRdb table, and some are missing; sequencing was by immunoSEQ multiplex PCR. The repertoire consists of around 34,000 clones, with approximately 87% occurring once and the leading ten covering 4.5%. The sample here was CD8+ T cells from peripheral blood mononuclear cells, taken after pregnancy. The receptor source for this set is a female donor with multiple sclerosis, enrolled in a pregnancy study.

This clone is a singleton in its sample. CDR3 loop: CASSISNEKLFF. The DNA of the CDR3 is TGTGCCAGTAGTATCTCTAATGAAAAACTGTTTTTT. The V and J genes are TRBV19 and TRBJ1-4; D gene unclear. Germline lookup yields CDR1 LNHDA and CDR2 SQIVND (reference sequence). CDR3 length: 12 residues. Deletions cut 3 bases from V and 3 bases from J, with 2 bases between.

The rearrangement joins TRBV4-2 to TRBJ2-1; TRBD2 might be the D (6 bases). V lost 2 bases and J 6 bases, leaving 11 bases between the germline ends. CDR1 is LGHNA and CDR2 is YNFKEQ in the germline V gene. This CDR3 spans 14 amino acids. CDR3 DNA: TGTGCCAGCAGCCAAACCGGGGGTCTCAATGAGCAGTTCTTC. Amino acids: CASSQTGGLNEQFF.

The chain combines TRBV25-1 with TRBJ1-2, with a weak D call TRBD1 (5 bases). Germline assignment: CDR1 MGHDK and CDR2 SYGVNS. This CDR3 spans 13 amino acids. Trimming took off 5 bases at V and 4 bases at J, with 11 bases between the two ends. DNA of the CDR3: TGTGCCAGCAGTACCCAGGGTGTCTATGGCTACACCTTC. Translating gives CASSTQGVYGYTF.

This clone was detected only once. The gene calls are TRBV4-2 and TRBJ2-7; perhaps TRBD2 as D (6 bases). There are 13 residues in the CDR3. The germline gives CDR1 LGHNA, CDR2 YNFKEQ. V lost 5 bases, J lost 3 bases, and 11 bases lay in between. CDR3 nucleotides: TGTGCCAGCAGCGCGGGACTCCACTACGAGCAGTACTTC. It translates to CASSAGLHYEQYF.

The V and J genes are TRBV27 and TRBJ1-5; the D gene is possibly TRBD1 (6 bases). Germline CDR1 MNHEY, CDR2 SMNVEV (reference sequence). Trimming took 0 bases from V and 8 from J, leaving 14 bases between them. The CDR3 spans 15 residues. For the CDR3, the DNA is TGTGCCAGCAGTTTATCGACAGGACCTTATGAGCCCCAGCATTTT. Protein sequence: CASSLSTGPYEPQHF.

The chain couples TRBV4-1 to TRBJ2-7; D not certain. The V gene's germline CDR1 is MGHRA and CDR2 YSYEKL. The CDR3 extends over 13 amino acids. Trimming removed 1 base at V and 6 bases at J, with 10 bases between. CDR3 DNA: TGCGCCAGCAGCCAAGTAAGGAGTTCCGAGCAGTACTTC. The encoded protein is CASSQVRSSEQYF.

This chain links TRBV9 with TRBJ2-7; the D gene is possibly TRBD2 (5 bases). The CDR3 consists of 14 residues. CDR1 is SGDLS, CDR2 YYNGEE, per germline. Trimming removed 0 bases at V and 3 bases at J, with 10 bases between. In nucleotides, the CDR3 is TGTGCCAGCAGCGTAGAACCCGGGGTCTACGAGCAGTACTTC. This translates into CASSVEPGVYEQYF.

The chain employs TRBV9 and TRBJ1-1; perhaps TRBD1 as D (6 bases). V lost 4 bases and J lost 4, with 11 bases in between. Germline V CDR1 and CDR2: SGDLS, YYNGEE. The CDR3 totals 13 residues. CDR3 bases: TGTGCCAGCAGCCCAGGGGCCGGCACTGAAGCTTTCTTT. It translates to CASSPGAGTEAFF. The full variable domain, rest sourced from reference TRBV9 and TRBJ1-1, is DSGVTQTPKHLITATGQRVTLRCSPRSGDLSVYWYQQSLDQGLQFLIQYYNGEERAKGNILERFSAQQFPDLHSELNLSSLELGDSALYFCASSPGAGTEAFFGQGTRLTVV.

This clone was seen a handful of times. The CDR3 protein is CASSQDTGSGANVLTF. The CDR3 DNA follows: TGTGCCAGCAGCCAAGATACAGGTTCTGGGGCCAACGTCCTGACTTTC. The chain links TRBV4-2 to TRBJ2-6; tentatively, D is TRBD1 (5 bases). Germline V gene lookup returns CDR1 LGHNA and CDR2 YNFKEQ. The CDR3 consists of 16 residues. V shed 0 bases and J shed 1 base, with 7 bases lying between them.

This CDR3 reads CAISESGSPLHF. In nucleotides, the CDR3 is TGTGCCATCAGTGAGTCGGGCTCACCCCTCCACTTT. V is TRBV10-3 and J is TRBJ1-6; D ambiguous. The CDR3 has 12 residues. V gave up 0 bases and J gave up 10 bases, with 4 bases separating them. Germline CDR1 reads ENHRY; CDR2 reads SYGVKD.

This chain uses TRBV19 with TRBJ2-1, with D perhaps TRBD1 (6 bases). V was clipped by 7 bases and J by 8 bases, with 18 bases between them. The germline V gene encodes CDR1 LNHDA and CDR2 SQIVND (reference sequence). CDR3 length: 14 amino acids. CDR3 in amino acids: CASTTSTGPYEQFF. In DNA form, the CDR3 reads TGTGCCAGTACCACCTCGACAGGTCCCTATGAGCAGTTCTTC.

The V and J genes are TRBV7-9 and TRBJ1-1; TRBD1 is a possible D gene (5 bases). Germline V CDR1 and CDR2: SEHNR, FQNEAQ (reference sequence). CDR3 length: 13 amino acids. V was clipped by 3 bases and J by 5 bases, with 10 bases between them. The CDR3 protein is CASSFLGGTEAFF. Written as DNA, the CDR3 is TGTGCCAGCAGCTTCTTGGGGGGGACTGAAGCTTTCTTT.

V and J are TRBV6-1 and TRBJ1-5, with 7 bases lining up with TRBD1. CDR3 length: 16 residues. Trimming at V came to 4 bases and at J to 4 bases, leaving 10 bases not matched to a gene. Looked up from germline, CDR1 is MNHNS and CDR2 is SASEGT. The CDR3 sequence: CASSASGTASNQPQHF. DNA for the CDR3: TGTGCCAGCAGTGCTTCCGGGACAGCTTCTAATCAGCCCCAGCATTTT.

The gene calls are TRBV5-5 and TRBJ1-3, with D possibly TRBD1 on 5 matching bases. V lost 0 bases to trimming and J lost 2 bases, with 9 bases between them. Germline values: CDR1 SGHKS, CDR2 YYEKEE (reference sequence). This CDR3 contains 15 residues. CDR3 DNA sequence: TGTGCCAGCAGCTTGGGAACAGGTACTGGAAACACCATATATTTT. It encodes CASSLGTGTGNTIYF.

V gene TRBV9 combines with J gene TRBJ2-2; 7 bases align to TRBD2. The CDR3 runs 19 residues. Per the germline V gene, CDR1 is SGDLS and CDR2 is YYNGEE. Trimming took 0 bases from V and 4 from J; bases not matched to a gene: 15. CDR3 region: CASSVGGVGLAAFTGELFF. CDR3 DNA sequence: TGTGCCAGCAGCGTAGGGGGTGTTGGTCTAGCGGCTTTCACCGGGGAGCTGTTTTTT.

In DNA, the CDR3 is TGTGCCAGCAGTGTCCTAGCGGGGGGGCGCCATGAGCAGTTCTTC. Its protein is CASSVLAGGRHEQFF. The rearrangement links TRBV6-1 to TRBJ2-1; 12 nucleotides agree with TRBD2. V was clipped by 4 bases and J by 8 bases; unmatched bases: 6. The CDR3 consists of 15 residues. Germline V gene sequence: CDR1 MNHNS, CDR2 SASEGT.

The chain has TRBV15 and TRBJ1-6, with 7 bases fitting TRBD1. The CDR3 loop spans 15 amino acids. Germline CDR1 reads LNHNV; CDR2 reads YYDKDF (reference sequence). Trimming took 4 bases from V and 7 from J; bases not matched to a gene: 7. The DNA for the CDR3 is TGTGCCACCAGCACACAGCAGGGGGTCAATTCACCCCTCCACTTT. It codes for CATSTQQGVNSPLHF. The variable domain in full, completed from reference TRBV15 and TRBJ1-6, reads DAMVIQNPRYQVTQFGKPVTLSCSQTLNHNVMYWYQQKSSQAPKLLFHYYDKDFNNEADTPDNFQSRRPNTSFCFLDIRSPGLGDTAMYLCATSTQQGVNSPLHFGNGTRLTVT.

This clone was picked up one time. The CDR3, as DNA: TGTGCCAGCAGTCGTACCCCATCAACAGGGGGTGGAGATGGCTACACCTTC. Translating gives CASSRTPSTGGGDGYTF. The chain combines TRBV7-6 with TRBJ1-2, with 8 positions matching TRBD1. The V gene's germline CDR1 is SGHVS and CDR2 FNYEAQ. This CDR3 contains 17 residues. Unmatched junction bases numbered 18, after V lost 6 bases and J lost 6 bases.

The V gene is TRBV4-1, the J gene TRBJ2-7; D uncertain. The CDR3 is 15 amino acids. Trimming shortened V by 2 bases and J by 0 bases, and 11 bases separated the two germline ends. CDR1 and CDR2 from the germline V gene are MGHRA and YSYEKL. This chain's CDR3 is CASSQLRQASYEQYF. The CDR3 DNA reads as TGCGCCAGCAGCCAACTGAGACAAGCCTCCTACGAGCAGTACTTC.

This rearrangement joins TRBV14 to TRBJ1-2; D gene ambiguous. Germline CDR1 is SGHDN and CDR2 is FVKESK. The CDR3 length is 14 residues. Deletions cut 2 bases from V and 5 bases from J, with 12 bases between. The CDR3: CASSQTLSLYGYTF. In DNA, the CDR3 is TGTGCCAGCAGCCAAACTCTATCGTTATATGGCTACACCTTC.

This clone has a single count. This rearrangement joins TRBV4-1 to TRBJ1-2, with D unclear. This CDR3 spans 11 amino acids. Trimming removed 3 bases at V and 7 bases at J, with 6 bases between. Germline V gene sequence: CDR1 MGHRA, CDR2 YSYEKL. The CDR3 DNA follows: TGCGCCAGCAGCCATCCTAGTGGCTACACCTTC. This encodes CASSHPSGYTF.